Below, one T cell receptor beta chain is given with its context. Its antigen is currently not known. The record has no base qualities; no much larger clone is one base away. The data derive from a study of T cell responses to AZD1222 COVID-19 vaccine (dated by TCRdb to about 2021). About the investigation overall: TCR sequencing was performed for roughly 240 trial participants, of whom some 200 were given two doses of AZD1222 and approximately 25 were given two doses of MenACWY control vaccine. Enrollment into the trials was organized by age into subgroups of 18-55, 56-69 and 70-plus years, and those subgroups contained about 160, 30 and 59 TCR-sequenced participants, respectively. Findings and caveats that apply to the study as a whole: Because no samples from the day 14 peak response were available, repertoires could be characterized only after the peak T cell response. The vaccine-associated CD4 TCRs covered the entire spike protein, and the dominant responses fell in regions 160-218 and 743-854. In the small 56-69-year group, the increase in depth fell short of significance, most likely because of low power. Participants were mostly white British and included more females than males, and it was suggested by the authors that clonal diversity may have been underestimated. Nearly half of unique spike-specific TCRs reportedly recognized epitopes outside regions mutated in the B.1.351 and B.1.1.7 variants. Conclusions about previously exposed vaccinees are limited, since just a handful of AZD1222 recipients were seropositive for SARS-CoV-2 at baseline. After two AZD1222 doses, both the breadth and the depth of spike-specific TCRs were significantly higher than at day 0 and than in MenACWY recipients.

The CDR3 regions of human TCRbeta chains were analyzed by immunosequencing. The original pipeline was this. TCRs in the repertoires were matched against a reference library of SARS-CoV-2-specific TCRs that had been generated with the MIRA antigen-specificity platform. Breadth was defined as the fraction of unique TCRs that were SARS-CoV-2-associated. Depth was defined as the fraction of total T cells that were SARS-CoV-2-associated. Using the MIRA data, every spike-specific TCR was mapped to the spike region that the TCR reacted to and assigned to either a CD4 or a CD8 class. Log10-transformed breadth and depth values were compared by one-way ANOVA with Sidak's multiple comparisons tests. Drawn from immuneACCESS, this table holds only the in-frame rearrangements with V and J called that TCRdb kept. Clones are partly lost; checked studies trace under half to an unresolved V gene and leave the rest unexplained. V, J and clone size are those of that table, while D and trimming were read from the DNA. The sample table records more than 140,000 clones; 85% to 95% of these occur just once. 0.7% to 1% of the sample is taken by the ten largest.

This specimen's time point label, interpreted: baseline before first vaccination. Read against the paper, the sample's treatment or condition label means: meningococcal conjugate vaccine given as trial control. Vaccinee samples were obtained from the UK trials COV001 and COV002, which included a single-blind randomized controlled phase 2/3 trial of AZD1222 (ChAdOx1 nCoV-19) in healthy adults. For TCRbeta chain sequencing, PBMC samples from trial participants were taken at day 0 and at day 28 after the second dose. V is reduced by 4 bases and J by 2 bases, leaving a spacing of 12 bases between them. CDR1 LNHDA and CDR2 SQIVND are derived from the germline V gene (reference sequence). The CDR3 numbers 15 residues from cysteine through phenylalanine. The kept DNA is CDR3 alone, 45 bases in frame from the first base.

Specimen: peripheral blood, collected on day 0 of MenACWY control vaccination. Rearrangement joined TRBV19 to TRBJ1-5; the D gene cannot be resolved reliably. The clonotype was recovered from an adult in good health. The CDR3 region: CASSTRTGGNQPQHF. The base sequence is TGTGCCAGTAGTACGCGGACGGGAGGCAATCAGCCCCAGCATTTT.